The present T cell receptor beta chain was sequenced within a study of blood T cell repertoires in COVID-19. Study-wide background: Samples representing acute and convalescent COVID-19 were sourced from the United States, Italy and Spain. T cells, B-cell-depleted T cells, or PBMCs provided the cDNA or gDNA that served as material.

V lost 7 bases and J lost 2, with 9 bases in between. CDR1 and CDR2 from the germline V gene are MGHRA and YSYEKL. This CDR3 spans 12 amino acids. Seattle patient enrollment occurred during active infection, with longitudinal follow-up thereafter. Under the authors' procedure: Estimated nucleated cell counts came from reference gene primer amplification. Sequencing used immunoSEQ multiplex PCR; TCRdb keeps in-frame clones, though not all of them. The DNA gave D and trimming, while V, J and clone size come from that table. The data show approximately 210,000 clones, under 85% seen once. This TCR derives from a woman at least 80 years old with COVID-19, enrolled during active disease. Sequences were obtained from peripheral blood. V usage is TRBV4-1 and J usage is TRBJ2-7; D might be TRBD1 (5 bases). The CDR3 region is CASTDTTYEQYF. In DNA form, the CDR3 reads TGCGCCAGCACGGACACTACCTACGAGCAGTACTTC.